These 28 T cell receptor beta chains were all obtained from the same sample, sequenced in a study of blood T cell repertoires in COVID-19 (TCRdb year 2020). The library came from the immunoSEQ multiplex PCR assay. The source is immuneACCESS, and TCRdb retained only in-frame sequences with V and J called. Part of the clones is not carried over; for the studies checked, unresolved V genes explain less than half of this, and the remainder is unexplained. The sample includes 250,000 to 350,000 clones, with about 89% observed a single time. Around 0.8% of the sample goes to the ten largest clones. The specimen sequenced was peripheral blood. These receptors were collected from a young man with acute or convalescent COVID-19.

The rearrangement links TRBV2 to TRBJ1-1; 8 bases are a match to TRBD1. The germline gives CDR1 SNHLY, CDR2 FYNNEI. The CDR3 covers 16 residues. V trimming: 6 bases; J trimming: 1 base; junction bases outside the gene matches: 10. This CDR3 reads CASRVQGAVRNTEAFF. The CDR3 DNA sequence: TGTGCCAGCAGAGTCCAGGGGGCTGTCCGGAACACTGAAGCTTTCTTT.

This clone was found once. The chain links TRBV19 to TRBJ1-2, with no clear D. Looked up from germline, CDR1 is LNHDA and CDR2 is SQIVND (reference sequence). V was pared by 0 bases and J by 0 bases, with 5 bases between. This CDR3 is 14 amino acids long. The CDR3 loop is CASSIDGANYGYTF. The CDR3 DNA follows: TGTGCCAGTAGTATAGACGGAGCTAACTATGGCTACACCTTC.

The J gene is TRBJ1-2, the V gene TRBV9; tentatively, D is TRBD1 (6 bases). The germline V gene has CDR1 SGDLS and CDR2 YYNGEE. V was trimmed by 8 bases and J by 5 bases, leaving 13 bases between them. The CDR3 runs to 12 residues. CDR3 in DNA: TGTGCCAGTACGAGGACAGTGTATGGCTACACCTTC. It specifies CASTRTVYGYTF.

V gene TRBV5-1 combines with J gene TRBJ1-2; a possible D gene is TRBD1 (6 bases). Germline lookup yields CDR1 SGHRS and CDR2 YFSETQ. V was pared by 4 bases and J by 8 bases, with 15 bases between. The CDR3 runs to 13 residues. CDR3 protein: CASSIEQGVGYTF. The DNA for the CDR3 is TGCGCCAGCAGCATAGAACAGGGTGTCGGCTACACCTTC.

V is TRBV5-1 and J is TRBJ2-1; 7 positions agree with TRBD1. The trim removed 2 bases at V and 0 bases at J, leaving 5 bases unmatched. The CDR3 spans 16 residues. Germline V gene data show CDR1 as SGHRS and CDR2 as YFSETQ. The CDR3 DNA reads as TGCGCCAGCAGCTTACTGACAGGGATCTCCTACAATGAGCAGTTCTTC. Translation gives CASSLLTGISYNEQFF.

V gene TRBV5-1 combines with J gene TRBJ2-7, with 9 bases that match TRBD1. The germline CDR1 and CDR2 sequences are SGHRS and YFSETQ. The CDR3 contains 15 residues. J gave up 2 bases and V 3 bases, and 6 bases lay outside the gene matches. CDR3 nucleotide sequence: TGCGCCAGCAGCTCCCCGGGACAGGGTACCTACGAGCAGTACTTC. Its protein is CASSSPGQGTYEQYF.

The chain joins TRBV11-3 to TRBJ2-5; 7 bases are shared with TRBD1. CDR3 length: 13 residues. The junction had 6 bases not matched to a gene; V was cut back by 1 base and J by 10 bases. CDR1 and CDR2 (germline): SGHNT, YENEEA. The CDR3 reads CASSLAAQGNQYF. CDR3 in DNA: TGTGCCAGCAGCTTAGCCGCACAGGGGAACCAGTACTTC.

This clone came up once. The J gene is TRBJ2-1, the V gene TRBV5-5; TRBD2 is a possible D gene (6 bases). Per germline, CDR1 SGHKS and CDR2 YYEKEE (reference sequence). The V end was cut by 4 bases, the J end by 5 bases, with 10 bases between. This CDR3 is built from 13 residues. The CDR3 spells CASSAGLNNEQFF. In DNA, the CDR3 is TGTGCCAGCAGCGCGGGACTCAACAATGAGCAGTTCTTC.

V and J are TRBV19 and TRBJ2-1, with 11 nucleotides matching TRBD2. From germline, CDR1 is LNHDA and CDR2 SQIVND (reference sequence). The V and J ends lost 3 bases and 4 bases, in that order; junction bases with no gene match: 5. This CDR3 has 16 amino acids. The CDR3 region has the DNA TGTGCCAGTAGTATCGTTCTAGCGGGGGGATACAATGAGCAGTTCTTC. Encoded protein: CASSIVLAGGYNEQFF.

The DNA of the CDR3 is TGTGCCAGCAGCTACGGGGGACAGCCGAATGAAAAACTGTTTTTT. The encoded protein is CASSYGGQPNEKLFF. The chain recombines TRBV11-2 with TRBJ1-4, with 7 bases identical to TRBD1. Germline CDR1 reads SGHAT; CDR2 reads FQNNGV. CDR3 size: 15 residues. J was trimmed by 5 bases and V by 4 bases; bases with no gene match: 7.

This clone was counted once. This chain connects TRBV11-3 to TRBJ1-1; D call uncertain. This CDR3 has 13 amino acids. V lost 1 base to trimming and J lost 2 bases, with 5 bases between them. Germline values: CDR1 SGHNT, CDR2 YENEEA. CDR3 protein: CASSLVRNTEAFF. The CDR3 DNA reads TGTGCCAGCAGCTTAGTCAGAAACACTGAAGCTTTCTTT.

For the CDR3, the DNA is TGTGCCTGGAGTCGCGTCGGAGGGTTGGCTTTCTTT. It specifies CAWSRVGGLAFF. This sequence joins TRBV30 and TRBJ1-1; no clear D. The CDR3 has 12 residues. Germline CDR1 is GTSNPN and CDR2 is SVGIG (reference sequence). Trimming left V 2 bases short and J 11 bases short, with 15 bases between.

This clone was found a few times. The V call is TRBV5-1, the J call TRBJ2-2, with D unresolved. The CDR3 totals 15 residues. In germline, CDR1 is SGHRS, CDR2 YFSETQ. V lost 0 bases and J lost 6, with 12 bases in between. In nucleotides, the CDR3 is TGCGCCAGCAGCTTGGACCTAAGCAGCGCCGGGGAGCTGTTTTTT. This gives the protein CASSLDLSSAGELFF.

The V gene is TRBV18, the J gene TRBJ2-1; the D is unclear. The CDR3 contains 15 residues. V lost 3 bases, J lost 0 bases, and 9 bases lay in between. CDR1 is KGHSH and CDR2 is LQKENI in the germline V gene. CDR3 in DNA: TGTGCCAGCTCACCTCGCGAGAACTCCTACAATGAGCAGTTCTTC. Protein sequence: CASSPRENSYNEQFF.

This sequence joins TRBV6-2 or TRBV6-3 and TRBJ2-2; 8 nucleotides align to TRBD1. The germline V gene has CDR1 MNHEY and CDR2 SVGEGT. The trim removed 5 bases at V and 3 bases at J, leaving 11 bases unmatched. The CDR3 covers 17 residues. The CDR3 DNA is TGTGCCAGCAGTGCACATCGGACAGGGCAACACACCGGGGAGCTGTTTTTT. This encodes CASSAHRTGQHTGELFF.

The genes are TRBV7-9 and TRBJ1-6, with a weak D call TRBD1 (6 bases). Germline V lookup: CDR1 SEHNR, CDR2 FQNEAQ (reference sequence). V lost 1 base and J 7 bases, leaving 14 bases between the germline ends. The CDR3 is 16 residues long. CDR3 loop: CASSLDLAQGNSPLHF. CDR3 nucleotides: TGTGCCAGCAGCTTAGACCTGGCCCAGGGGAATTCACCCCTCCACTTT.

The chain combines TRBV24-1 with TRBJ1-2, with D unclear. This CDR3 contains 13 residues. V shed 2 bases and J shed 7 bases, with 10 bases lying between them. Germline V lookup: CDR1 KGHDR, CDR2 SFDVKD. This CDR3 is CATSDSGTVGYTF. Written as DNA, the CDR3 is TGTGCCACCAGTGATTCGGGTACGGTTGGCTACACCTTC.

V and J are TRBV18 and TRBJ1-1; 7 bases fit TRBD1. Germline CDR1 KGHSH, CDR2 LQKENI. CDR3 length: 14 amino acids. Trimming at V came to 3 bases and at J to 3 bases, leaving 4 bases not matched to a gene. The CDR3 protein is CASSPLDRDTEAFF. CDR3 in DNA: TGTGCCAGCTCACCGCTCGACAGGGACACTGAAGCTTTCTTT.

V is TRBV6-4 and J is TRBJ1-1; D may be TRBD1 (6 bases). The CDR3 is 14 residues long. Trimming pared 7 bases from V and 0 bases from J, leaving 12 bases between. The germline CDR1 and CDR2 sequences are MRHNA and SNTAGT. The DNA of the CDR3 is TGTGCCAGCAAATTGACAGGAGTGAACACTGAAGCTTTCTTT. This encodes CASKLTGVNTEAFF.

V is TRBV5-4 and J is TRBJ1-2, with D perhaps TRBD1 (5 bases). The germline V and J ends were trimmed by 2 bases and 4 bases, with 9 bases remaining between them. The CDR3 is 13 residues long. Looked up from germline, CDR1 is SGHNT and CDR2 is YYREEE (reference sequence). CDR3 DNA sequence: TGTGCCAGCAGCTTAGCGGGGGTCTATGGCTACACCTTC. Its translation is CASSLAGVYGYTF.

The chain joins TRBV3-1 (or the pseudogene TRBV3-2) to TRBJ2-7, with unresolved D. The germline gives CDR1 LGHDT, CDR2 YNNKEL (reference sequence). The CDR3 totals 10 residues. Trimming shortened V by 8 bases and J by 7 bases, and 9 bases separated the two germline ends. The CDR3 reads CASGLQEQYF. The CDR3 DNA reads TGTGCCAGCGGGCTTCAGGAGCAGTACTTC.

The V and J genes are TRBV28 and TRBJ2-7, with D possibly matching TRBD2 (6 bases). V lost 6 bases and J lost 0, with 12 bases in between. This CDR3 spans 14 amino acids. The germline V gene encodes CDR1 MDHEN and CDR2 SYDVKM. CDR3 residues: CASRSGRRSYEQYF. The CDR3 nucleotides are TGTGCCAGCAGGAGCGGGCGACGCTCCTACGAGCAGTACTTC.

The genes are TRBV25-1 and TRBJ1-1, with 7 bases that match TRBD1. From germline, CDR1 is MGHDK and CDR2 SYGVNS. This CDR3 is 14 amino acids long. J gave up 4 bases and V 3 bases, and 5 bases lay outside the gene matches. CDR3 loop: CASSDYRDSTEAFF. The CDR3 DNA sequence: TGTGCCAGCAGTGACTACAGGGACAGCACTGAAGCTTTCTTT.

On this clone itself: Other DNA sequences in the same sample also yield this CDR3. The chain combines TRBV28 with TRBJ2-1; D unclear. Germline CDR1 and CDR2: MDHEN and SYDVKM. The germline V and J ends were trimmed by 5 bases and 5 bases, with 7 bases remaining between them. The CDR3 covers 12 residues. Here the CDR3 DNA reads TGTGCCAGCAGTCTACTCAACAATGAGCAGTTCTTC. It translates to CASSLLNNEQFF.

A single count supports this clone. CDR3 sequence: CASSYLESGEQYF. The CDR3 DNA reads as TGTGCCAGCAGTTACTTAGAGTCGGGCGAGCAGTACTTC. The chain uses TRBV6-2 or TRBV6-3 and TRBJ2-7; D is unresolved. Germline V gives CDR1 MNHEY, CDR2 SVGEGT. This CDR3 contains 13 residues. V lost 1 base, J lost 6 bases, and 10 bases lay in between.

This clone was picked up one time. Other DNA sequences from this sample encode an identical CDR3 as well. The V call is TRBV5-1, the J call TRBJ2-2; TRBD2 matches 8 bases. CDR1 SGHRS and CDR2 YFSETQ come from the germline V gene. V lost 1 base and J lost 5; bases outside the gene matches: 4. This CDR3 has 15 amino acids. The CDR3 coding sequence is TGCGCCAGCAGCTTGACTAGCGGACCAACCGGGGAGCTGTTTTTT. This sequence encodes CASSLTSGPTGELFF. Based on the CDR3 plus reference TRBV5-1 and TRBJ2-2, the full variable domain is KAGVTQTPRYLIKTRGQQVTLSCSPISGHRSVSWYQQTPGQGLQFLFEYFSETQRNKGNFPGRFSGRQFSNSRSEMNVSTLELGDSALYLCASSLTSGPTGELFFGEGSRLTVL.

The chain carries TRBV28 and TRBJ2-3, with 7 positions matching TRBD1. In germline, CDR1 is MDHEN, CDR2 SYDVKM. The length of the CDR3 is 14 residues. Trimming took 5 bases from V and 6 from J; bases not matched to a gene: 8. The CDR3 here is CASSATGRWDTQYF. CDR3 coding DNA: TGTGCCAGCAGTGCGACAGGGCGATGGGATACGCAGTATTTT.

CDR3 region: CASSLGQGGTQYF. The DNA of the CDR3 is TGCGCCAGCAGCTTGGGACAGGGAGGCACGCAGTATTTT. This sequence joins TRBV5-1 and TRBJ2-3; D might be TRBD1 (7 bases). Trimming left V 0 bases short and J 9 bases short, with 11 bases between. Germline V gene lookup returns CDR1 SGHRS and CDR2 YFSETQ. CDR3 length: 13 amino acids. Combining the CDR3 with reference TRBV5-1 and TRBJ2-3 gives the whole variable domain KAGVTQTPRYLIKTRGQQVTLSCSPISGHRSVSWYQQTPGQGLQFLFEYFSETQRNKGNFPGRFSGRQFSNSRSEMNVSTLELGDSALYLCASSLGQGGTQYFGPGTRLTVL.